This paragraph covers one TCR beta chain sequence. Its antigen is unknown. The sample carries other DNA sequences with the same CDR3. The source of the sample is a study of shared clonotypes between healthy human individuals. Cells designated naive CD8 were CD45RO-negative and were positively selected for CCR7, with terminally differentiated effector memory CD45RA+ cells excluded. Study-level results: Rarefaction exposed incomplete sorted-subset sequencing despite large depth.

Germline V gene sequence: CDR1 MGHRA, CDR2 YSYEKL. V was pared by 4 bases and J by 4 bases, with 2 bases of the junction left unmatched. CDR3 length: 13 amino acids. The deep-level immunoSEQ assay was used. Every subset had its genomic DNA shared out evenly among several immunoSEQ plates. The sorted-subset replicate PCRs were given around 200 ng DNA, which is tens of thousands of T cell genomes. TCRdb keeps only in-frame clones here, not all; method: immunoSEQ multiplex PCR. The sample carries millions of clones, over 85% recorded once. The rearrangement uses TRBV4-1 and TRBJ1-1; 8 bases are a match to TRBD1. The TCR comes from a young man in good health. The source material was naive CD8+ T cells sorted from blood. Here the CDR3 reads CASSPTGGTEAFF. The CDR3 bases are TGCGCCAGCAGCCCCACAGGGGGCACTGAAGCTTTCTTT.